This T cell receptor (beta chain) comes out of a study of CD8+ T cells in alopecia areata. cDNA serving as the sequencing template came from extracted, reverse transcribed RNA. The repertoire was sequenced with immunoSEQ multiplex PCR; TCRdb's copy has only in-frame clones and lacks some. The sample lists 150,000 to 200,000 clones, about 48% occurring once. Specified treatment: oral pan-JAK inhibitor, 5-10 mg twice daily. The sample here was CD8+ T cells sorted from blood, taken at week 24, from a patient treated with tofacitinib. The sequence was collected from a human donor with alopecia areata.

The CDR3 bases are TGTGCCAGTAGTATGAAAGCCCCTAATGAGCAGTTCTTC. This translates into CASSMKAPNEQFF. The rearrangement uses TRBV19 and TRBJ2-1; D ambiguous. The length of the CDR3 is 13 residues. V lost 3 bases and J lost 7, with 10 bases in between. CDR1 and CDR2 from the germline V gene are LNHDA and SQIVND (reference sequence). Complete variable domain (other parts from reference TRBV19 and TRBJ2-1): DGGITQSPKYLFRKEGQNVTLSCEQNLNHDAMYWYRQDPGQGLRLIYYSQIVNDFQKGDIAEGYSVSREKKESFPLTVTSAQKNPTAFYLCASSMKAPNEQFFGPGTRLTVL.